Presented here are 2 T cell receptor beta chains from one specimen sequenced in a study of blood T cells in healthy people across ages. A second PCR, run for roughly 7 to 12 cycles, used a sample-barcoded 5' primer plus a J-beta primer mix. Via MiXCR, TCRdb re-called the 5' RACE reads, giving one row per CDR3 protein. The sample includes around 700,000 distinct CDR3 sequences, 20% to 25% seen only once; the top ten take just under 9.5%. This sample also appeared in a second study, on T cells of mothers and their children.

The sample taken for sequencing was blood. The source is a boy aged 5-17 years in good health.

The chain carries TRBV9 and TRBJ2-5; perhaps TRBD2 as D (7 bases). The CDR3 has 15 amino acids. Germline CDR1 and CDR2: SGDLS and YYNGEE. Trimming left V 4 bases short and J 1 base short, with 14 bases between. DNA of the CDR3: TGTGCCAGCAGCAAAAGGGGGGGTCCCCAAGAGACCCAGTACTTC. Protein product: CASSKRGGPQETQYF. The full variable domain, completed using reference TRBV9 and TRBJ2-5, is DSGVTQTPKHLITATGQRVTLRCSPRSGDLSVYWYQQSLDQGLQFLIQYYNGEERAKGNILERFSAQQFPDLHSELNLSSLELGDSALYFCASSKRGGPQETQYFGPGTRLLVL.

About this clonotype: The junction differs from germline at one of its ends, possibly a read error. J is TRBJ2-5 and V is TRBV24-1; 11 bases map to TRBD2. The DNA matches TRBJ2-1 better at its end, which makes the J call doubtful. The CDR3 extends over 16 amino acids. CDR1 and CDR2 (germline): KGHDR, SFDVKD. CDR3 bases: TGCGCCACCAGTGACACCGGGACTAGCGGCTTCAATGAGCAGTTCTTC. Translated, it gives CATSDTGTSGFNEQFF.